This T cell receptor (beta chain) was recorded in a study of T cell repertoires in cytomegalovirus infection. About the research overall: Carrying CMV and the relevant HLA type showed in public TCR beta signatures.

This clonotype was counted a few times. Its specificity is not known. Study outcomes and limitations: Dominant in the ex vivo response were TCR beta clonotypes restricted by HLA-C and specific for CMV. Of the TCR beta families, the public ones yielded a cumulative frequency that identified carriers of CMV plus the relevant HLA.

TCRdb recomputed calls from the reads with MiXCR, one row per CDR3 protein. The sample consists of about 320,000 distinct CDR3 sequences, more than 9% of them appearing once. The CDR3 consists of 14 residues. The V gene's germline CDR1 is SGHTA and CDR2 FQGTGA. V gave up 8 bases and J gave up 2 bases, with 15 bases separating them. This clonotype was sampled from a human donor in good health (CMV status not recorded). Some clones in this sample may be carry-over from other donors' samples. Specimen: PBMCs. J is TRBJ2-5 and V is TRBV7-3; maybe TRBD1 (5 bases). CDR3 region: CASARIDRQETQYF. The DNA of the CDR3 is TGTGCCAGCGCGCGGATAGACAGACAAGAGACCCAGTACTTC.